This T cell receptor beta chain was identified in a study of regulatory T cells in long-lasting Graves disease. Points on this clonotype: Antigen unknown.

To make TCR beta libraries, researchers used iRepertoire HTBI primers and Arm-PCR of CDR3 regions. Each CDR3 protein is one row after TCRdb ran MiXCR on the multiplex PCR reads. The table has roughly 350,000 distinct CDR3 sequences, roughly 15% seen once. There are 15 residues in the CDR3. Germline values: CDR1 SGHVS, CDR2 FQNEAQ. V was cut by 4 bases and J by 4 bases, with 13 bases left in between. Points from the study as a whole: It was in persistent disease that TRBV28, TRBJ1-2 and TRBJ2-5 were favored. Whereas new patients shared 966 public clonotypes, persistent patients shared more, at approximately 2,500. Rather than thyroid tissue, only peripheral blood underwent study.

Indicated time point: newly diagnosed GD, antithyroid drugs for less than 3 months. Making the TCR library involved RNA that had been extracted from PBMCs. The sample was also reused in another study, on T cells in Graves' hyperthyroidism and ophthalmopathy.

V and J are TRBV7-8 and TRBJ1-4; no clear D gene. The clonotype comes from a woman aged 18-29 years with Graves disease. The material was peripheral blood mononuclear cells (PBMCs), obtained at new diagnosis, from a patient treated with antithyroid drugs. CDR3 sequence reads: CASSSPRLINEKLFF. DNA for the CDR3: TGTGCCAGCAGCTCCCCCCGACTGATTAATGAAAAACTGTTTTTT.